These 15 T cell receptor beta chains came from one sample sequenced in a study of cytomegalovirus exposure and HLA in healthy donors. The PCR had 60 Vbeta and 13 Jbeta primers. Sequencing was performed with immunoSEQ multiplex PCR; in TCRdb, only in-frame clones are kept and a portion is missing. Found here are 200,000 or so clones, around 82% of them singletons; the top ten hold 0.2% to 0.3%. Sequencing input: PBMCs. The receptors were sampled from a boy younger than 18 in good health and CMV-seronegative.

The V gene is TRBV19, the J gene TRBJ2-2; 10 positions match TRBD2. This CDR3 comprises 15 residues. V was clipped by 6 bases and J by 4 bases; unmatched bases: 5. CDR1 is LNHDA and CDR2 is SQIVND in the germline V gene (reference sequence). CDR3 coding DNA: TGTGCCAGTAGCGTAGCGGGGGGTCCCACCGGGGAGCTGTTTTTT. Translating gives CASSVAGGPTGELFF.

The chain couples TRBV9 to TRBJ2-1, with 11 bases fitting TRBD2. V dropped 0 bases and J dropped 6; count of bases not matched to a gene: 2. Germline V CDR1 and CDR2: SGDLS, YYNGEE. This CDR3 contains 15 residues. The CDR3 region has the DNA TGTGCCAGCAGCGTAGCTACTAGCGGGAGCAATGAGCAGTTCTTC. Its translation is CASSVATSGSNEQFF. Complete variable domain (other parts from reference TRBV9 and TRBJ2-1): DSGVTQTPKHLITATGQRVTLRCSPRSGDLSVYWYQQSLDQGLQFLIQYYNGEERAKGNILERFSAQQFPDLHSELNLSSLELGDSALYFCASSVATSGSNEQFFGPGTRLTVL.

The chain uses TRBV29-1 and TRBJ2-3, with 14 bases aligning to TRBD2. V lost 3 bases and J lost 1; bases outside the gene matches: 18. Germline CDR1 is SQVTM and CDR2 is ANQGSEA. The CDR3 is made up of 21 amino acids. The CDR3 DNA reads TGCAGCGTTGACCGGAAGGGACTAGCGGGAGACAAGGCACGGGGCACAGATACGCAGTATTTT. Translating gives CSVDRKGLAGDKARGTDTQYF.

This rearrangement joins TRBV28 to TRBJ2-5; D is perhaps TRBD2 (6 bases). This CDR3 is built from 15 residues. Trimming removed 2 bases at V and 7 bases at J, with 17 bases between. Germline-derived CDR1 and CDR2 are MDHEN and SYDVKM. The CDR3: CASSLGGEWRGTQYF. The CDR3 nucleotides read TGTGCCAGCAGTTTAGGGGGAGAGTGGAGGGGGACCCAGTACTTC. Full variable domain (outside the CDR3, taken from reference TRBV28 and TRBJ2-5): DVKVTQSSRYLVKRTGEKVFLECVQDMDHENMFWYRQDPGLGLRLIYFSYDVKMKEKGDIPEGYSVSREKKERFSLILESASTNQTSMYLCASSLGGEWRGTQYFGPGTRLLVL.

The CDR3 spells CASSLRSLHWRSSNTEAFF. The CDR3 nucleotides read TGTGCCAGCAGCTTACGGTCCCTTCACTGGCGGAGCTCGAACACTGAAGCTTTCTTT. The chain employs TRBV7-9 and TRBJ1-1; D is ambiguous. Germline CDR1 and CDR2: SEHNR and FQNEAQ (reference sequence). V was shortened by 2 bases and J by 1 base, with 23 bases between the two germline ends. The CDR3 is made up of 19 amino acids.

The chain joins TRBV2 to TRBJ1-3; 7 bases are a match to TRBD1. Trimming cost V 5 bases and J 3 bases; bases outside gene matches: 1. Per germline, CDR1 SNHLY and CDR2 FYNNEI. This CDR3 has 13 amino acids. The CDR3 sequence is CASSWDSGNTIYF. CDR3 nucleotides: TGTGCCAGCAGTTGGGACAGTGGAAACACCATATATTTT.

The genes are TRBV6-5 and TRBJ2-7, with D unclear. The CDR3 runs 11 residues. Trimming removed 6 bases at V and 4 bases at J, with 7 bases between. Germline values: CDR1 MNHEY, CDR2 SVGAGI. The DNA for the CDR3 is TGTGCCAGCAGAGAGGCATACGAGCAGTACTTC. Amino acid sequence: CASREAYEQYF.

This chain joins TRBV29-1 and TRBJ2-7; a possible D gene is TRBD2 (6 bases). Trimming removed 5 bases from V and 0 bases from J, with 14 bases in between. The CDR3 is 14 residues long. Germline V CDR1 and CDR2: SQVTM, ANQGSEA. For the CDR3, the DNA is TGCAGCGTTTGTTCCCTTAGCGGCTCCTACGAGCAGTACTTC. It translates to CSVCSLSGSYEQYF.

The chain joins TRBV7-9 to TRBJ1-2; D may be TRBD1 (6 bases). This CDR3 has 12 amino acids. Germline loops: CDR1 SEHNR, CDR2 FQNEAQ (reference sequence). CDR3 nucleotide sequence: TGTTCCTTAACGGGACAAAGGGGTGGCTACACCTTC. As protein: CSLTGQRGGYTF.

About this clone: The same CDR3 also results from other DNA sequences found in this sample. The chain recombines TRBV7-2 with TRBJ2-7, with TRBD2 matching 7 bases. V was clipped by 6 bases and J by 3 bases; unmatched bases: 5. From germline, CDR1 is SGHTA and CDR2 FQGNSA. The CDR3 totals 13 residues. The CDR3 DNA follows: TGTGCCAGCAGTTTGGGGGGGGTCTACGAGCAGTACTTC. Translation: CASSLGGVYEQYF.

The rearrangement joins TRBV2 to TRBJ1-2; 7 bases align to TRBD1. V lost 6 bases and J lost 0; bases outside the gene matches: 10. The CDR3 loop spans 16 amino acids. Germline V gene lookup returns CDR1 SNHLY and CDR2 FYNNEI. CDR3 sequence reads: CASRRPYRGTNYGYTF. The CDR3 DNA reads as TGTGCCAGCAGGCGCCCTTACAGGGGAACTAACTATGGCTACACCTTC.

The V and J genes are TRBV7-8 and TRBJ1-5; a possible D gene is TRBD1 (5 bases). This CDR3 is 13 amino acids long. Trimming removed 8 bases from V and 6 bases from J, with 14 bases in between. CDR1 and CDR2 from the germline V gene are SGHVS and FQNEAQ. CDR3 sequence (DNA): TGTGCCAGCGGCGTACAAGGGGCTCAGCCCCAGCATTTT. Its translation: CASGVQGAQPQHF.

The genes are TRBV28 and TRBJ1-5; D might be TRBD1 (6 bases). Germline values: CDR1 MDHEN, CDR2 SYDVKM. Trimming stripped 4 bases from V and 6 bases from J, with 13 bases between. The CDR3 has 14 amino acids. The CDR3 sequence: CASSSVRGSQPQHF. The CDR3 coding sequence is TGTGCCAGCAGTTCGGTCAGGGGTTCTCAGCCCCAGCATTTT.

The chain combines TRBV5-1 with TRBJ2-3, with D possibly TRBD1 on 6 matching bases. Germline V gives CDR1 SGHRS, CDR2 YFSETQ. The V gene lost 2 bases and the J gene lost 5 bases, with 15 bases spanning the gap. This CDR3 has 15 residues. This CDR3 reads CASSFSLKGGDTQYF. The CDR3 DNA sequence: TGCGCCAGCAGCTTTAGTCTAAAAGGGGGAGATACGCAGTATTTT.

The chain joins TRBV4-2 to TRBJ2-1; D is unclear. Trimming took 4 bases from V and 1 from J, leaving 8 bases between them. This CDR3 contains 14 residues. Germline-derived CDR1 and CDR2 are LGHNA and YNFKEQ. The CDR3 loop reads CASSLSGSYNEQFF. Here the CDR3 DNA reads TGTGCCAGCAGCCTATCAGGTTCCTACAATGAGCAGTTCTTC.